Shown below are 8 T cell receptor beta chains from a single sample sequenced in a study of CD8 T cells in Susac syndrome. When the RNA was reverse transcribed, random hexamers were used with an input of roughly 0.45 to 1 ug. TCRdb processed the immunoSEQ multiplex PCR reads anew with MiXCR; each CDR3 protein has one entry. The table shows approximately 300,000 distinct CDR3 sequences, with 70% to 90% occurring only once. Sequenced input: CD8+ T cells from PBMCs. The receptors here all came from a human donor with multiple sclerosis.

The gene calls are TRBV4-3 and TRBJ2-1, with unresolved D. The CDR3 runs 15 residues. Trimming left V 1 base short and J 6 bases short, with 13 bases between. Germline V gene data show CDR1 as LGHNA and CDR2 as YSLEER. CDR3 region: CASSQGDGESNEQFF. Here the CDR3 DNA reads TGCGCCAGCAGCCAAGGTGATGGGGAATCCAATGAGCAGTTCTTC.

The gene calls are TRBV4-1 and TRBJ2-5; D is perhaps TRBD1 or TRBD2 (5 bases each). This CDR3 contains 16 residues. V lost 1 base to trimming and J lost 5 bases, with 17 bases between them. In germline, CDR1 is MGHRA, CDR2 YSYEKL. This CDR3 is CASSQAVKGSAETQYF. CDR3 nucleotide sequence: TGCGCCAGCAGCCAAGCGGTGAAGGGGAGTGCGGAGACCCAGTACTTC.

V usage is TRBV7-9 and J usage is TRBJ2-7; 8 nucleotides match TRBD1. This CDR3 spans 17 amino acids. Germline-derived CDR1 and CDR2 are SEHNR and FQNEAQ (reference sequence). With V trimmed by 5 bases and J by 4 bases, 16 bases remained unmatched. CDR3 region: CASSPGQGVTTGYEQYF. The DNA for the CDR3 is TGTGCCAGCAGCCCCGGACAGGGCGTAACGACAGGGTACGAGCAGTACTTC.

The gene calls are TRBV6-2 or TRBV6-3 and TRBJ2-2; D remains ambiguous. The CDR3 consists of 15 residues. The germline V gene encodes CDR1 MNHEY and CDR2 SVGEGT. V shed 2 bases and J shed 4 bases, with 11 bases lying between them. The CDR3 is CASSYETTVTGELFF. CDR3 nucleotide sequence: TGTGCCAGCAGTTACGAAACGACTGTCACCGGGGAGCTGTTTTTT.

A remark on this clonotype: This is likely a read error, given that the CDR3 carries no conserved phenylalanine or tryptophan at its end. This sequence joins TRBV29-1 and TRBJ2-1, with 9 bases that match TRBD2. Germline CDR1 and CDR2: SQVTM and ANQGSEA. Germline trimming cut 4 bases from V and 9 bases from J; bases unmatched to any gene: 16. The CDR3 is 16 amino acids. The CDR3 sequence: CSVAFTSGRRYGEQFL. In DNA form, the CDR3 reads TGCAGCGTTGCCTTTACGAGCGGGAGGAGGTACGGTGAGCAGTTCTTG.

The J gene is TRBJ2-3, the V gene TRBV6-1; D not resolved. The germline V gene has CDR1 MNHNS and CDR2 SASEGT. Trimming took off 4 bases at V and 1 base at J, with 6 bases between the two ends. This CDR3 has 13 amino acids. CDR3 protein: CASSGGRTDTQYF. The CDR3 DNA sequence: TGTGCCAGCAGTGGAGGACGCACAGATACGCAGTATTTT.

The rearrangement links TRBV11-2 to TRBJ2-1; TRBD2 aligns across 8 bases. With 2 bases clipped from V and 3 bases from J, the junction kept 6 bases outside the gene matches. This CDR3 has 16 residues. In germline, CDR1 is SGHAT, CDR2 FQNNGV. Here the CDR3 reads CASSLFPSGYYNEQFF. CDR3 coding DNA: TGTGCCAGCAGCTTATTCCCTAGCGGGTACTACAATGAGCAGTTCTTC.

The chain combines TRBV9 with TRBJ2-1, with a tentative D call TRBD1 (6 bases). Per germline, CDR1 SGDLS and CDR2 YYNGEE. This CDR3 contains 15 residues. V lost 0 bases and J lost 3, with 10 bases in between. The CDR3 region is CASSVVGGFYNEQFF. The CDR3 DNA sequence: TGTGCCAGCAGCGTAGTAGGGGGATTCTACAATGAGCAGTTCTTC.